The following is a T cell receptor beta chain sequence with its context. What it recognizes is unknown. The source of the sample is a study of T-cell memory formation after mild COVID-19. V was cut by 4 bases and J by 2 bases, with 16 bases left in between. The CDR3 runs to 16 residues. Germline V gene sequence: CDR1 SGDLS, CDR2 YYNGEE. General study findings and limits: There were some responding clones in pre-infection memory, which suggested that cross-reactive memory had joined. Later expanders leaned CD4+, whereas clones that contracted between day 15 and 85 were balanced CD4/CD8.

A 5'RACE reaction primed in the constant segment made cDNA libraries of TCR alpha and TCR beta, and these carried sample barcodes and UMIs. A single record per CDR3 protein comes from TCRdb applying MiXCR to the 5' RACE reads. The data show some 410,000 distinct CDR3 sequences, about 25% seen once. The clonotype comes from an adult woman who had mild COVID-19 (a few samples of this study predate the infection). Cell type and time point are not known. Sequenced input: PBMCs or a T cell subset sorted from them (not recorded which). J is TRBJ2-1 and V is TRBV9, with D possibly called TRBD1 or TRBD2 (5 bases each). The CDR3 DNA reads TGTGCCAGCAGCCCTAATCCCGGGGCCACCTACAATGAGCAGTTCTTC. Protein sequence: CASSPNPGATYNEQFF.